Listed below are T cell receptor beta chains from one sample, sequenced in a study of cytomegalovirus exposure and HLA in healthy donors. Some clones are missing from TCRdb's copy, which holds only in-frame ones; the method was immunoSEQ multiplex PCR. The data show about 130,000 clones, with around 80% seen just once and roughly 13% held by the top ten. Sequences were obtained from PBMCs. These receptors all come from a woman between 55 and 75 years old in good health and CMV-seropositive. CDR3s include the opening cysteine and the closing phenylalanine or tryptophan. A D gene is named only where the DNA matches it firmly. Only part of the rows carry a size: once, few, many, or a class if the clone is expanded.

>NA|TRBD2|TRBJ2-7|TRBV5-1
CASSLAETSGGYEQYF
TGCGCCAGCAGCTTGGCGGAAACTAGCGGGGGCTACGAGCAGTACTTC
>NA|TRBD2|TRBJ2-2|TRBV19
CASSATSGGGELFF
TGTGCCAGTAGTGCCACTAGCGGTGGCGGGGAGCTGTTTTTT
>NA|TRBD1|TRBJ1-2|TRBV4-2
CASSHEPDRGHLGGYTF
TGTGCCAGCAGCCATGAACCGGACAGGGGGCATCTCGGAGGCTACACCTTC
>NA|TRBD1|TRBJ1-1|TRBV19
CASSITTGSDTEAFF
TGTGCCAGTAGTATAACGACAGGGTCGGACACTGAAGCTTTCTTT
>NA|NA|TRBJ2-7|TRBV4-1
CASSQLPLAHHGQYF
TGCGCCAGCAGCCAACTACCGCTAGCGCATCACGGGCAGTACTTC
>few|TRBD1|TRBJ1-1|TRBV4-1
CASSQGQGGLTEAFF
TGCGCCAGCAGCCAGGGACAGGGGGGACTCACTGAAGCTTTCTTT
>once|TRBD2|TRBJ2-7|TRBV7-2
CASSLMVAGGPGEQYF
TGTGCCAGCAGCTTAATGGTAGCGGGGGGGCCGGGCGAGCAGTACTTC
>NA|NA|TRBJ2-5|TRBV6-5
CASSIPGLGTQYF
TGTGCCAGCAGTATCCCAGGGCTGGGGACCCAGTACTTC
>NA|TRBD1|TRBJ1-2|TRBV7-2
CASSPDRGFNYGYTF
TGTGCCAGCAGCCCGGACAGGGGGTTCAACTATGGCTACACCTTC
>few|TRBD1|TRBJ1-4|TRBV7-8
CASSSRDRATGELFF
TGTGCCAGCAGCTCCAGGGACAGGGCAACGGGGGAACTGTTTTTT
>NA|NA|TRBJ2-3|TRBV5-4
CATPGVADTQYF
TGTGCCACCCCCGGGGTCGCAGATACGCAGTATTTT
>NA|NA|TRBJ1-1|TRBV19
CASSIGVQARASEAFF
TGTGCCAGTAGTATAGGGGTACAGGCCAGGGCTTCGGAAGCTTTCTTT
>NA|TRBD1|TRBJ1-2|TRBV5-5
CASSPKGAFYGYTF
TGTGCCAGCAGCCCCAAGGGGGCTTTCTATGGCTACACCTTC
>NA|TRBD1|TRBJ2-1|TRBV29-1
CSVVWFTGTGYNEQFF
TGCAGCGTTGTCTGGTTCACCGGGACAGGGTACAATGAGCAGTTCTTC